This TCR beta chain was obtained from a study of T cells in Graves' hyperthyroidism and ophthalmopathy. The wider study: Sampling of peripheral blood happened at initial diagnosis, prior to any treatment.

Orbital computed tomography and thyroid ultrasound, together with serum TRAb and thyroxine and clinical symptoms, were used for diagnoses. Ten or more counts support this clonotype. Amplified regions were TCR beta CDR3 sequences from RNA transcripts. Researchers ran a first-round RT-PCR on the TCR CDR3 using the HTBI primer set. TCRdb processed the multiplex PCR reads anew with MiXCR; each CDR3 protein has one entry. The table includes roughly 710,000 distinct CDR3 sequences, about a third detected once. The source is a woman in her forties with Graves' hyperthyroidism. The sample was blood.

The CDR3 region is CSAGGLTNYGYTF. The CDR3 region has the DNA TGCAGCGCGGGGGGACTGACTAACTATGGCTACACCTTC. The chain joins TRBV29-1 to TRBJ1-2; maybe TRBD1 (5 bases). There are 13 residues in the CDR3. The ends were cut back, 7 bases at V and 0 bases at J, with 12 bases in the middle. Per the germline V gene, CDR1 is SQVTM and CDR2 is ANQGSEA.